A selection of T cell receptor beta chains follows, all from one sample in a study of cytotoxic CD8 clonotypes in ibrutinib-treated CLL. Assay used: immunoSEQ multiplex PCR; TCRdb lists only in-frame clones, some missing. The profile shows about 160,000 clones, approximately 80% of them singletons. The sequences come from PBMCs, collected after 12 months of ibrutinib treatment. The receptors come from a human donor with chronic lymphocytic leukemia. Both conserved end residues are part of each CDR3. Each record gives: CDR3 length, J gene, clone size, D gene, V gene, CDR3 DNA, CDR3 protein. The D gene is left open where the match is weak. Some rows mark clone size as missing; the rest say once, few, many or name a class of expanded clone.

length: 16; J: TRBJ2-1; size: -; D: -; V: TRBV19; DNA: TGTGCCAGTACCCCGAGGGGACGGGGTTCCTACAATGAGCAGTTCTTC; CDR3: CASTPRGRGSYNEQFF
length: 17; J: TRBJ1-3; size: -; D: TRBD1; V: TRBV4-1; DNA: TGCGCCAGCAGCCAAGATCCCCAGGGGGCGAGAGGAAACACCATATATTTT; CDR3: CASSQDPQGARGNTIYF
length: 18; J: TRBJ2-3; size: -; D: TRBD2; V: TRBV4-3; DNA: TGCGCCAGCAGCGCTGGACTAGCGGGGGGGCCCCGGGAGAATACGCAGTATTTT; CDR3: CASSAGLAGGPRENTQYF
length: 15; J: TRBJ1-3; size: -; D: -; V: TRBV5-6; DNA: TGTGCCAGCAGCTTTCTGGGGGCGCTTGGAAACACCATATATTTT; CDR3: CASSFLGALGNTIYF
length: 18; J: TRBJ2-7; size: -; D: TRBD1; V: TRBV28; DNA: TGTGCCAGCAGTACGACAGGGCGTCTACTTTCGAAAACCTACGAGCAGTACTTC; CDR3: CASSTTGRLLSKTYEQYF
length: 10; J: TRBJ2-2; size: few; D: -; V: TRBV6-4; DNA: TGTGCCAGCAGTGTGGGGGAGCTGTTTTTT; CDR3: CASSVGELFF
length: 11; J: TRBJ2-7; size: once; D: -; V: TRBV18; DNA: TGTGCCAGCTCACCCCGGGACGAGCAGTACTTC; CDR3: CASSPRDEQYF
length: 16; J: TRBJ1-5; size: -; D: -; V: TRBV2; DNA: TGTGCCAGCAGTCTCCGGACGTTATCCGGGAATCAGCCCCAGCATTTT; CDR3: CASSLRTLSGNQPQHF
length: 15; J: TRBJ2-3; size: -; D: TRBD2; V: TRBV27; DNA: TGTGCCAGCAAAGGTAGCGGGAGGGCCAGGGATACGCAGTATTTT; CDR3: CASKGSGRARDTQYF
length: 13; J: TRBJ2-5; size: -; D: -; V: TRBV18; DNA: TGTGCCAGCTCACCCTTCCCCCAAGAGACCCAGTACTTC; CDR3: CASSPFPQETQYF
length: 16; J: TRBJ1-1; size: -; D: -; V: TRBV28; DNA: TGTGCCAGCAGTTTAATCGGACTATCCTCGAACACTGAAGCTTTCTTT; CDR3: CASSLIGLSSNTEAFF
length: 15; J: TRBJ2-3; size: -; D: TRBD2; V: TRBV19; DNA: TGTGCCACCCGGACTAGCGCCATCTCCACAGATACGCAGTATTTT; CDR3: CATRTSAISTDTQYF
length: 14; J: TRBJ2-1; size: -; D: -; V: TRBV6-5; DNA: TGTGCCACCGCACTCCAGGGTCCCCTCAATGAGCAGTTCTTC; CDR3: CATALQGPLNEQFF
length: 11; J: TRBJ2-5; size: -; D: -; V: TRBV30; DNA: TGTGCCTGGAGTAACGGAGAGACCCAGTACTTC; CDR3: CAWSNGETQYF
length: 17; J: TRBJ2-3; size: once; D: TRBD2; V: TRBV23-1; DNA: TGCGCCAGGACTTCAACGGGACTAGCGGGAGAAACAGATACGCAGTATTTT; CDR3: CARTSTGLAGETDTQYF
length: 16; J: TRBJ1-2; size: once; D: TRBD1; V: TRBV4-3; DNA: TGCGCCAGCAGCCCAACCCTTGGACAGGGGAACTATGGCTACACCTTC; CDR3: CASSPTLGQGNYGYTF
length: 13; J: TRBJ1-5; size: -; D: -; V: TRBV7-2; DNA: TGTGCCAGCACCGGCAGGGCCTATCAGCCCCAGCATTTT; CDR3: CASTGRAYQPQHF
length: 13; J: TRBJ1-3; size: -; D: -; V: TRBV18; DNA: TGTGCCAGCTCACTTGGGAATGGAAACACCATATATTTT; CDR3: CASSLGNGNTIYF